One sample yielded the 2 T cell receptor beta chains listed below, sequenced in a study of blood T cell repertoires in COVID-19. Libraries were prepared by immunoSEQ multiplex PCR; TCRdb keeps only in-frame clonotypes and omits some of them. The data hold 68,000 or so clones, with around 87% observed a single time. Sequenced: peripheral blood. The receptors come from a man in his fifties or sixties with acute or convalescent COVID-19.

The rearrangement links TRBV28 to TRBJ1-6, with D possibly TRBD1 on 6 matching bases. This CDR3 has 15 amino acids. CDR1 and CDR2 from the germline V gene are MDHEN and SYDVKM. Trimming removed 6 bases from V and 5 bases from J, with 14 bases in between. CDR3 DNA sequence: TGTGCCAGCAGCCCACCCCGGACAGATAATTCACCCCTCCACTTT. Translating gives CASSPPRTDNSPLHF.

The J gene is TRBJ1-2, the V gene TRBV6-6; D is unresolved. With 2 bases removed from V and 7 bases from J, the gap between germline ends came to 17 bases. The V gene's germline CDR1 is MNHNY and CDR2 SVGAGI (reference sequence). The CDR3 has 15 residues. The CDR3 reads CASSYRLGRAGGYTF. The DNA for the CDR3 is TGTGCCAGCAGTTACAGGCTGGGCCGGGCGGGTGGCTACACCTTC.